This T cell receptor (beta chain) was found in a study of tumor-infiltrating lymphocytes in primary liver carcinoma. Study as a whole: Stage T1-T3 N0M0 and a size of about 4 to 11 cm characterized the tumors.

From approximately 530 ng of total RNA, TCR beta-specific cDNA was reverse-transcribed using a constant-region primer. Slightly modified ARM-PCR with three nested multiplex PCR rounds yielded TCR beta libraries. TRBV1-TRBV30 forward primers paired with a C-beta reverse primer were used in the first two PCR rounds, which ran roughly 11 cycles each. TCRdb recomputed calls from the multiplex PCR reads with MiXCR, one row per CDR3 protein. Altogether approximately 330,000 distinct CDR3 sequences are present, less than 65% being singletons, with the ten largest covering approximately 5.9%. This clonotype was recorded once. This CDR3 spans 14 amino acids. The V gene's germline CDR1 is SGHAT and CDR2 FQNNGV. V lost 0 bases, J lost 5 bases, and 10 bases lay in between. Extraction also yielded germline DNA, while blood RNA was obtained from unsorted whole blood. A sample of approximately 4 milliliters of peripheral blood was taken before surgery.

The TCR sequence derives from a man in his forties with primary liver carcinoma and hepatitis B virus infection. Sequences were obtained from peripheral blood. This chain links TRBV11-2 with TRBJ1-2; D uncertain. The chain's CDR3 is CASSLDPRLYGYTF. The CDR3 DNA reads TGTGCCAGCAGCTTAGATCCTCGCTTGTATGGCTACACCTTC.